This TCR beta chain was found in a study of Ad26.COV2.S vaccination and SARS-CoV-2 variants. Whole-study context: Intramuscularly, Ad26.COV2.S was given either once or twice, 56 days apart. General study points: People given the vaccine had a wider spike-specific TCR breadth than placebo recipients did. Total T cell responses, in the TCR breadth and depth analyses, may have been underestimated. Similar non-spike TCR breadth was seen in vaccine and placebo recipients.

Treatment in this sample: around 19 received Ad26.COV2.S at low or high dose, single or two shots; about 5 received placebo; per-sample allocation not given. The investigators took samples on day 63 after the first vaccine or placebo injection. In the case of this clone: Its antigen is currently unknown.

Trimming removed 0 bases at V and 4 bases at J, with 12 bases between. The CDR3 covers 15 residues. Per the germline V gene, CDR1 is SGHVS and CDR2 is FQNEAQ. Some clones are missing from TCRdb's copy, which holds only in-frame ones; the method was immunoSEQ multiplex PCR. The data hold about 350,000 clones, with approximately 90% observed a single time. This sequence joins TRBV7-8 and TRBJ1-1; D remains ambiguous. The sample was peripheral blood, taken in a trial of Ad26.COV2.S vaccine versus placebo. This TCR was recovered from a person between 18 and 65 years old who received the Ad26.COV2.S COVID-19 vaccine or a placebo. This CDR3 is CASSLASGFSTEAFF. In DNA form, the CDR3 reads TGTGCCAGCAGCTTAGCGTCGGGGTTTAGCACTGAAGCTTTCTTT.